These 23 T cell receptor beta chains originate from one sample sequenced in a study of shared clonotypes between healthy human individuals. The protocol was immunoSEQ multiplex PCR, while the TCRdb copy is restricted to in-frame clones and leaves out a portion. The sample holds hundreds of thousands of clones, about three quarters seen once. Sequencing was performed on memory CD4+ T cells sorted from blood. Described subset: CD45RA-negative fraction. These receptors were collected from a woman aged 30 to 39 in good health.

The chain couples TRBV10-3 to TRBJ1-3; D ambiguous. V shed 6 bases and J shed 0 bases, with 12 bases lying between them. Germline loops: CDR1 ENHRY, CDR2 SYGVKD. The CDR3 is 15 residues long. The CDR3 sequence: CAISLRKSSGNTIYF. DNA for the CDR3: TGTGCCATCAGCCTCCGAAAGAGCTCTGGAAACACCATATATTTT.

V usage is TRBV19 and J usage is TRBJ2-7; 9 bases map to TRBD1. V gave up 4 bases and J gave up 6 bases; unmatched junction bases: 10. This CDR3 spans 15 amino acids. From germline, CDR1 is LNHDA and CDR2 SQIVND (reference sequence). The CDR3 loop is CASSTGTGRFSEQYF. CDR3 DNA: TGTGCCAGTAGTACCGGGACAGGGAGATTTAGCGAGCAGTACTTC.

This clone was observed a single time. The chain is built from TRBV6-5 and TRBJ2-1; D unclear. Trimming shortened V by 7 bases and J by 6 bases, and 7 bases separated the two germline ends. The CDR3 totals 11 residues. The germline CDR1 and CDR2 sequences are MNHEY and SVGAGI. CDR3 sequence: CASMALNEQFF. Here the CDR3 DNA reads TGTGCCAGCATGGCGCTCAATGAGCAGTTCTTC.

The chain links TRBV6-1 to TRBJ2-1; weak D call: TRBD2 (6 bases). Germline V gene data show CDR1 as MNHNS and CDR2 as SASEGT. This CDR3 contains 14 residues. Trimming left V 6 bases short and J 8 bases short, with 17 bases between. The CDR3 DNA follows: TGTGCCAGCAGCCAGCTTGGAGGGCCAGATGAGCAGTTCTTC. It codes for CASSQLGGPDEQFF.

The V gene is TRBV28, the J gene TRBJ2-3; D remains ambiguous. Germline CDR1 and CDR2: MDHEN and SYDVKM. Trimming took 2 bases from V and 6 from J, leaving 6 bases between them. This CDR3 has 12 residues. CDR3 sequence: CASSLRADTQYF. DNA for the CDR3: TGTGCCAGCAGTTTAAGGGCCGATACGCAGTATTTT.

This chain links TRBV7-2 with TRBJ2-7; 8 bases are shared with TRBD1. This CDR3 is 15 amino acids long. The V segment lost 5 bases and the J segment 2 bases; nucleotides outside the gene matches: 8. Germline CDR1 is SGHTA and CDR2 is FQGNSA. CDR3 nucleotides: TGTGCCAGCAGCCCCCAGACAGGGGTGGCCTACGAGCAGTACTTC. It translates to CASSPQTGVAYEQYF.

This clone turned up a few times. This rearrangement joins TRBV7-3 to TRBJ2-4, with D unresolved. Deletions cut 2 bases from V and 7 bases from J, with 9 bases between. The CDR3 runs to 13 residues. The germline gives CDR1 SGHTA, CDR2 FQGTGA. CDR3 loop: CASSLQPLNIQYF. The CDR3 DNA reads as TGTGCCAGCAGCTTACAGCCCCTGAACATTCAGTACTTC. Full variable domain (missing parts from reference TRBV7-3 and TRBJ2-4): GAGVSQTPSNKVTEKGKYVELRCDPISGHTALYWYRQSLGQGPEFLIYFQGTGAADDSGLPNDRFFAVRPEGSVSTLKIQRTERGDSAVYLCASSLQPLNIQYFGAGTRLSVL.

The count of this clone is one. Written as DNA, the CDR3 is TGTGCAAGTCGCCAAGTGTGGACTCCACAAAGTCGGGCCAACGTCCTGACTTTC. It encodes CASRQVWTPQSRANVLTF. The rearrangement links TRBV12-2 to TRBJ2-6; the table's D gene call, TRBD2, was not cross checked with the DNA. TRBV12-2 is a pseudogene locus. This CDR3 is built from 18 residues.

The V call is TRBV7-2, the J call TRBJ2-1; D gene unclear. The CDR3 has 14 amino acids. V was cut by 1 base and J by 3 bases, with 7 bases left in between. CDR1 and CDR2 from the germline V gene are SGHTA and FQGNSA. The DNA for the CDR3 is TGTGCCAGCAGCTTAGGCGTGGACTACAATGAGCAGTTCTTC. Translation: CASSLGVDYNEQFF.

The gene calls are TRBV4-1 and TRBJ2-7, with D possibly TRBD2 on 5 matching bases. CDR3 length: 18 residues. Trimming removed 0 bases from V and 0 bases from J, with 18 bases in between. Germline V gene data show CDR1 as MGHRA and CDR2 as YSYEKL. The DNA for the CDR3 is TGCGCCAGCAGCCAAGATTGGTACAGTCCTCGGGGCTCCTACGAGCAGTACTTC. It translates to CASSQDWYSPRGSYEQYF.

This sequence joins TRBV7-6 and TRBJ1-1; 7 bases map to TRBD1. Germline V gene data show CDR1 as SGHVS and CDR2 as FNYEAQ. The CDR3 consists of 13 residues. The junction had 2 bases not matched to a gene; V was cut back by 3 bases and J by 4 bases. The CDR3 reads CASSFAGGTEAFF. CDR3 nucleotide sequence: TGTGCCAGCAGCTTCGCAGGGGGCACTGAAGCTTTCTTT. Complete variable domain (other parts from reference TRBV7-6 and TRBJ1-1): GAGVSQSPRYKVTKRGQDVALRCDPISGHVSLYWYRQALGQGPEFLTYFNYEAQQDKSGLPNDRFSAERPEGSISTLTIQRTEQRDSAMYRCASSFAGGTEAFFGQGTRLTVV.

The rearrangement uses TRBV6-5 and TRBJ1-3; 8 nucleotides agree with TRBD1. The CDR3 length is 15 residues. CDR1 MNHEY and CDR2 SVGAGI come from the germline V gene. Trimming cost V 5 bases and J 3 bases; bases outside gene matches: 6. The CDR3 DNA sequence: TGTGCCAGCAGTGGCGACAGGGGCTTTGGAAACACCATATATTTT. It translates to CASSGDRGFGNTIYF.

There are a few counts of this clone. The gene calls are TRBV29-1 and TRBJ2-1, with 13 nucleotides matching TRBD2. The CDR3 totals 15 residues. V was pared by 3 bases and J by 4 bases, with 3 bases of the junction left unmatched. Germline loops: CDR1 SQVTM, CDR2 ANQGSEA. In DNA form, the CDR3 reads TGCAGCGTTGACAGGACTAGCGGGAGTTACAATGAGCAGTTCTTC. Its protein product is CSVDRTSGSYNEQFF.

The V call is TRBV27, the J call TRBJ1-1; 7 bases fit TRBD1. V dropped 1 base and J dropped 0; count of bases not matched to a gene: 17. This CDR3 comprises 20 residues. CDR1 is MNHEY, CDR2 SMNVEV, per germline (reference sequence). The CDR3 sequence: CASSLFVLERRGWMNTEAFF. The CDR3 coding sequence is TGTGCCAGCAGTTTATTTGTTTTGGAGCGCAGGGGGTGGATGAACACTGAAGCTTTCTTT.

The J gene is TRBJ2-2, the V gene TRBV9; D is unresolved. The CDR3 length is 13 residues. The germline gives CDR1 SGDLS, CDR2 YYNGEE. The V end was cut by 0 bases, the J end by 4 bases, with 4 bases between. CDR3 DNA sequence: TGTGCCAGCAGCGTAGTCCCCACCGGGGAGCTGTTTTTT. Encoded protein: CASSVVPTGELFF.

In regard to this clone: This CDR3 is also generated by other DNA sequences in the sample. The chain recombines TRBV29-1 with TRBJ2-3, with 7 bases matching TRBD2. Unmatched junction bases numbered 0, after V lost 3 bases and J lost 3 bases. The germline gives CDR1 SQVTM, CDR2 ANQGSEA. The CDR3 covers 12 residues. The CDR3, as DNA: TGCAGCGTTGATAGCGGGACAGATACGCAGTATTTT. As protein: CSVDSGTDTQYF.

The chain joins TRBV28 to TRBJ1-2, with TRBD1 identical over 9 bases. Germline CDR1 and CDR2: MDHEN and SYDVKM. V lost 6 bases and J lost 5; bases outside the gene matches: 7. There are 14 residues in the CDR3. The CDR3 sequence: CASRAGQGSYGYTF. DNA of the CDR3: TGTGCCAGCAGGGCAGGACAGGGGAGTTATGGCTACACCTTC.

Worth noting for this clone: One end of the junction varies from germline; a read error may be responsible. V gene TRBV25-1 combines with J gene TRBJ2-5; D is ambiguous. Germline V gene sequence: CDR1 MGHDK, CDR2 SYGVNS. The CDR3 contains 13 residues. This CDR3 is CASSETLWVIQHF. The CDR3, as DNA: TGTGCCAGCAGTGAAACACTATGGGTGATCCAGCACTTC.

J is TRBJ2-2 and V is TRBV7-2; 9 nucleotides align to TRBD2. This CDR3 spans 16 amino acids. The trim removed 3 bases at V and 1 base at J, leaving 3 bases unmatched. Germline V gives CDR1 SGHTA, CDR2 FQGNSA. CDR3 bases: TGTGCCAGCAGCTTTCCTAGCGGGATGAACACCGGGGAGCTGTTTTTT. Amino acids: CASSFPSGMNTGELFF. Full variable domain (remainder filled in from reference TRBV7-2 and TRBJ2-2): GAGVSQSPSNKVTEKGKDVELRCDPISGHTALYWYRQSLGQGLEFLIYFQGNSAPDKSGLPSDRFSAERTGGSVSTLTIQRTQQEDSAVYLCASSFPSGMNTGELFFGEGSRLTVL.

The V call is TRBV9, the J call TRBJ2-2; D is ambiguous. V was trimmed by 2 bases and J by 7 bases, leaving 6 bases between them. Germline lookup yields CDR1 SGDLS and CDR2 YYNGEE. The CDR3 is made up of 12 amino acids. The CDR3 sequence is CASSVSFGELFF. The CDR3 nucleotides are TGTGCCAGCAGCGTTAGCTTCGGGGAGCTGTTTTTT.

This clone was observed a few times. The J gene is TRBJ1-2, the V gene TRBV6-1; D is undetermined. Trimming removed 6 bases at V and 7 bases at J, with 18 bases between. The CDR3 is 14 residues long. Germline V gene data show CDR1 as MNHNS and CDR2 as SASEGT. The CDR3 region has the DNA TGTGCCAGCAGGGAAAGACACCCCTCGGGTGGCTACACCTTC. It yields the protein CASRERHPSGGYTF.

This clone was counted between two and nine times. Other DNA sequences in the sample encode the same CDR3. CDR3 DNA: TGTGCCAGCAGCTTAGGGGCTAGCGGGATAAGCGAGCAGTACTTC. Translated, it gives CASSLGASGISEQYF. The chain joins TRBV11-2 to TRBJ2-7; 9 bases line up with TRBD2. Germline CDR1 SGHAT, CDR2 FQNNGV. V was pared by 1 base and J by 6 bases, with 7 bases of the junction left unmatched. The CDR3 runs 15 residues.

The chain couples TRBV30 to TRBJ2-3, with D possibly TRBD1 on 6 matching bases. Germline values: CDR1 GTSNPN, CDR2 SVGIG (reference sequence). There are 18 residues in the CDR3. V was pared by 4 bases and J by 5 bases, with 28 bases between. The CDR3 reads CAWNPGHETLRLGDTQYF. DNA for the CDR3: TGTGCCTGGAACCCGGGACACGAGACACTACGATTGGGAGATACGCAGTATTTT.